The clone carrying this TCR beta chain was counted a few times. The antigen remains unidentified. The CDR3 totals 16 residues. Germline values: CDR1 KGHSH, CDR2 LQKENI. V was clipped by 4 bases and J by 5 bases; unmatched bases: 9. This record comes from a study of cytomegalovirus exposure and HLA in healthy donors. General study results and limits: Later analysis found that TCR beta chains associated with HLA were more clonally expanded than other, equally common chains.

The study ran its PCR with 60 Vbeta and 13 Jbeta primers. Generated by immunoSEQ multiplex PCR, the TCRdb table keeps only in-frame clones and is missing some. The sample has around 160,000 clones; roughly three quarters are singletons. The sample taken for sequencing was PBMCs. The rearrangement joins TRBV18 to TRBJ2-5, with TRBD2 identical over 11 bases. The sequence was obtained from a woman aged 40 to 49 in good health and CMV-seropositive. Here the CDR3 reads CASSQLAGATSETQYF. In DNA form, the CDR3 reads TGTGCCAGCTCACAACTAGCGGGGGCGACTAGCGAGACCCAGTACTTC.